These 24 T cell receptor beta chains were sequenced from one sample in a study of shared clonotypes between healthy human individuals. Profiled with immunoSEQ multiplex PCR; TCRdb holds only in-frame clones, not every one. This sample has some 2.3 million clones, with 93% found just once. Material for sequencing was naive CD4+ T cells from PBMCs. The subset here: CD45RA+ positively selected. The receptors stem from a man aged 18-30 years in good health. Some clones in this sample may be carry-over from other donors' samples.

The V gene is TRBV7-3, the J gene TRBJ1-3; D is undetermined. V gave up 4 bases and J gave up 0 bases, with 4 bases separating them. Germline V CDR1 and CDR2: SGHTA, FQGTGA. This CDR3 region has 13 residues. This chain's CDR3 is CASSSYSGNTIYF. CDR3 in DNA: TGTGCCAGCAGCTCCTACTCTGGAAACACCATATATTTT. The full variable domain, its missing parts supplied by reference TRBV7-3 and TRBJ1-3, is GAGVSQTPSNKVTEKGKYVELRCDPISGHTALYWYRQSLGQGPEFLIYFQGTGAADDSGLPNDRFFAVRPEGSVSTLKIQRTERGDSAVYLCASSSYSGNTIYFGEGSWLTVV.

The V call is TRBV6-5, the J call TRBJ1-5; a weak D match, TRBD1 (6 bases). The germline gives CDR1 MNHEY, CDR2 SVGAGI. CDR3 size: 15 residues. V was shortened by 5 bases and J by 2 bases, with 13 bases between the two germline ends. The CDR3 DNA sequence: TGTGCCAGCAGTAAGGGGGGCCTGGGCAATCAGCCCCAGCATTTT. This encodes CASSKGGLGNQPQHF.

The chain uses TRBV28 and TRBJ2-7; possibly TRBD2 for D (5 bases). The CDR3 is 12 residues long. The V end was cut by 4 bases, the J end by 9 bases, with 13 bases between. CDR1 is MDHEN, CDR2 SYDVKM, per germline. This CDR3 reads CASSSPARGQYF. The CDR3 DNA reads as TGTGCCAGCAGTTCACCAGCCCGGGGGCAGTACTTC.

This CDR3 reads CASSPAGSGIETQYF. CDR3 DNA: TGTGCCAGCAGCCCCGCGGGTAGCGGGATAGAGACCCAGTACTTC. The chain is built from TRBV11-2 and TRBJ2-5, with 8 bases matching TRBD2. This CDR3 is 15 amino acids long. Germline CDR1 reads SGHAT; CDR2 reads FQNNGV. V lost 5 bases and J lost 4; bases outside the gene matches: 9.

The chain links TRBV27 to TRBJ2-2, with 8 positions matching TRBD2. Per the germline V gene, CDR1 is MNHEY and CDR2 is SMNVEV (reference sequence). V gave up 4 bases and J gave up 2 bases; unmatched junction bases: 12. This CDR3 comprises 18 residues. This CDR3 reads CASSSQVLAGGNTGELFF. The DNA of the CDR3 is TGTGCCAGCAGTTCCCAGGTCTTGGCGGGAGGTAACACCGGGGAGCTGTTTTTT.

The gene calls are TRBV6-1 and TRBJ1-5; 7 bases map to TRBD1. Trimming cost V 2 bases and J 6 bases; bases outside gene matches: 7. Germline CDR1 and CDR2: MNHNS and SASEGT. This CDR3 is 15 amino acids long. CDR3 residues: CASSETWTGPQPQHF. The CDR3 DNA follows: TGTGCCAGCAGTGAAACTTGGACAGGTCCTCAGCCCCAGCATTTT.

This clone appeared once. This sequence joins TRBV6-5 and TRBJ2-7, with D unresolved. This CDR3 comprises 15 residues. The germline CDR1 and CDR2 sequences are MNHEY and SVGAGI. The ends were cut back, 4 bases at V and 3 bases at J, with 16 bases in the middle. DNA of the CDR3: TGTGCCAGCAGTTTCAGACTTGTCCCGGGCTACGAGCAGTACTTC. Translation gives CASSFRLVPGYEQYF.

This chain links TRBV5-4 with TRBJ1-3; weak D call: TRBD1 (5 bases). The V end lost 3 bases, the J end lost 0 bases, and 10 bases lay between the germline ends. Germline values: CDR1 SGHNT, CDR2 YYREEE (reference sequence). The CDR3 sequence is 15 residues long. The CDR3 DNA reads TGTGCCAGCAGCTCCCGGGACCCCTCTGGAAACACCATATATTTT. Its translation is CASSSRDPSGNTIYF.

This chain links TRBV5-1 with TRBJ1-1, with D possibly being TRBD1 (6 bases). CDR3 size: 13 residues. Trimming cost V 3 bases and J 6 bases, with 12 bases left between them. In germline, CDR1 is SGHRS, CDR2 YFSETQ. The CDR3 bases are TGCGCCAGCAGCTCAGACAGGAAGGCTGAAGCTTTCTTT. Protein: CASSSDRKAEAFF.

With regard to this clone: The identical CDR3 is also encoded by other nucleotide sequences in the sample. The chain combines TRBV10-3 with TRBJ2-5; 10 bases are shared with TRBD2. The CDR3 length is 14 residues. Unmatched junction bases numbered 6, after V lost 6 bases and J lost 5 bases. Germline V gene sequence: CDR1 ENHRY, CDR2 SYGVKD. CDR3 protein: CAISPSGSPETQYF. CDR3 DNA: TGTGCCATCAGCCCTAGCGGGAGTCCGGAGACCCAGTACTTC.

The genes are TRBV27 and TRBJ2-1; 8 bases agree with TRBD2. The germline CDR1 and CDR2 sequences are MNHEY and SMNVEV (reference sequence). Losses at the gene ends were 6 bases for V and 6 bases for J; bases not matched to a gene: 10. The CDR3 totals 15 residues. In nucleotides, the CDR3 is TGTGCCAGCAGCCTGGGACTAGGGAAAGGCAATGAGCAGTTCTTC. Translating it yields CASSLGLGKGNEQFF.

The chain joins TRBV4-1 to TRBJ1-3, with 11 bases identical to TRBD1. Germline V gives CDR1 MGHRA, CDR2 YSYEKL. Unmatched junction bases numbered 9, after V lost 3 bases and J lost 8 bases. There are 16 residues in the CDR3. CDR3 nucleotide sequence: TGCGCCAGCAGCCAGCCGGGACAGGGGGGAAGATACACCATATATTTT. The encoded protein is CASSQPGQGGRYTIYF.

V is TRBV28 and J is TRBJ2-5, with 10 bases fitting TRBD1. The CDR3 length is 16 residues. The V gene's germline CDR1 is MDHEN and CDR2 SYDVKM. V lost 9 bases to trimming and J lost 0 bases; unmatched junction nucleotides: 10. CDR3 amino acids: CASARQGASYQETQYF. The CDR3 coding sequence is TGTGCCAGTGCTCGACAGGGGGCCTCGTACCAAGAGACCCAGTACTTC.

This clone occurred once. The rearrangement uses TRBV6-5 and TRBJ2-6; TRBD2 is a possible D gene (6 bases). The CDR3 runs to 15 residues. Per the germline V gene, CDR1 is MNHEY and CDR2 is SVGAGI. V gave up 5 bases and J gave up 8 bases, with 16 bases separating them. CDR3 protein: CASSRGTAVTNVLTF. In nucleotides, the CDR3 is TGTGCCAGCAGTCGCGGGACTGCGGTCACCAACGTCCTGACTTTC.

This chain uses TRBV6-4 with TRBJ2-5, with 13 nucleotides matching TRBD2. Germline CDR1 is MRHNA and CDR2 is SNTAGT. With V trimmed by 3 bases and J by 4 bases, 2 bases remained unmatched. The CDR3 has 15 residues. The CDR3 sequence is CASSERTSGRETQYF. The CDR3 DNA reads as TGTGCCAGCAGTGAACGGACTAGCGGGAGAGAGACCCAGTACTTC.

This clone has only one observation. The chain employs TRBV9 and TRBJ2-3, with 9 positions matching TRBD2. Germline CDR1 is SGDLS and CDR2 is YYNGEE. This CDR3 has 17 amino acids. J gave up 4 bases and V 4 bases, and 13 bases lay outside the gene matches. CDR3 protein: CASSPRTSELWADTQYF. The CDR3 coding sequence is TGTGCCAGCAGCCCCCGGACTAGCGAGCTCTGGGCAGATACGCAGTATTTT.

The chain couples TRBV28 to TRBJ1-2; D is undetermined. The ends were cut back, 2 bases at V and 8 bases at J, with 15 bases in the middle. CDR1 and CDR2 from the germline V gene are MDHEN and SYDVKM. The CDR3 runs 14 residues. The CDR3 loop is CASSLRHLLWGYTF. The DNA of the CDR3 is TGTGCCAGCAGTTTAAGACATCTCCTTTGGGGCTACACCTTC.

The chain combines TRBV11-2 with TRBJ2-3, with D maybe TRBD2 (6 bases). This CDR3 has 15 residues. Germline V gene sequence: CDR1 SGHAT, CDR2 FQNNGV. V lost 4 bases and J lost 5, with 16 bases in between. The CDR3 protein is CASSYGEARVDTQYF. The DNA for the CDR3 is TGTGCCAGCAGCTACGGGGAGGCCCGGGTAGATACGCAGTATTTT.

The chain recombines TRBV5-1 with TRBJ2-1, with D hard to call. Germline-derived CDR1 and CDR2 are SGHRS and YFSETQ. The CDR3 contains 16 residues. Trimming pared 0 bases from V and 0 bases from J, leaving 10 bases between. The CDR3 protein is CASSLAAVSSYNEQFF. For the CDR3, the DNA is TGCGCCAGCAGCTTGGCCGCGGTTAGCTCCTACAATGAGCAGTTCTTC. Combining the CDR3 with reference TRBV5-1 and TRBJ2-1 gives the whole variable domain KAGVTQTPRYLIKTRGQQVTLSCSPISGHRSVSWYQQTPGQGLQFLFEYFSETQRNKGNFPGRFSGRQFSNSRSEMNVSTLELGDSALYLCASSLAAVSSYNEQFFGPGTRLTVL.

The rearrangement joins TRBV15 to TRBJ2-7, with a possible D match to TRBD2 (6 bases). The length of the CDR3 is 15 residues. Germline loops: CDR1 LNHNV, CDR2 YYDKDF (reference sequence). V lost 0 bases and J lost 5, with 14 bases in between. The CDR3 DNA follows: TGTGCCACCAGCAGAGACTCGCGGGACTTCGACGAGCAGTACTTC. Translation gives CATSRDSRDFDEQYF.

V usage is TRBV6-1 and J usage is TRBJ2-2; D possibly corresponds to TRBD1 (6 bases). Trimming pared 5 bases from V and 3 bases from J, leaving 7 bases between. The CDR3 runs 13 residues. The germline CDR1 and CDR2 sequences are MNHNS and SASEGT. CDR3 bases: TGTGCCAGCAGTCCAGGGGACACCGGGGAGCTGTTTTTT. Encoded protein: CASSPGDTGELFF.

J is TRBJ2-5 and V is TRBV9, with 9 bases fitting TRBD1. Germline CDR1 and CDR2: SGDLS and YYNGEE. The CDR3 sequence is 16 residues long. With 3 bases clipped from V and 4 bases from J, the junction kept 10 bases outside the gene matches. CDR3 protein: CASSAKGQGQGETQYF. The CDR3 coding sequence is TGTGCCAGCAGCGCGAAAGGACAGGGGCAGGGAGAGACCCAGTACTTC. The variable domain in full, completed from reference TRBV9 and TRBJ2-5, reads DSGVTQTPKHLITATGQRVTLRCSPRSGDLSVYWYQQSLDQGLQFLIQYYNGEERAKGNILERFSAQQFPDLHSELNLSSLELGDSALYFCASSAKGQGQGETQYFGPGTRLLVL.

This rearrangement joins TRBV11-2 to TRBJ1-6; D gene unclear. V lost 1 base and J lost 2, with 12 bases in between. Germline CDR1 and CDR2: SGHAT and FQNNGV. The CDR3 loop spans 17 amino acids. The CDR3 region has the DNA TGTGCCAGCAGCTTAGGGGCAGCCAGCACCTATAATTCACCCCTCCACTTT. This translates into CASSLGAASTYNSPLHF.

The V and J genes are TRBV11-3 and TRBJ2-5; D tentatively reads TRBD1 or TRBD2 (5 bases each). From germline, CDR1 is SGHNT and CDR2 YENEEA. V was trimmed by 1 base and J by 5 bases, leaving 8 bases between them. The CDR3 is made up of 13 amino acids. In nucleotides, the CDR3 is TGTGCCAGCAGCTTAGGCAGGGAGGAGACCCAGTACTTC. It translates to CASSLGREETQYF.